This T cell receptor beta chain was sequenced for a study of T cell changes during pregnancy in multiple sclerosis. Sequenced by immunoSEQ multiplex PCR; TCRdb stores in-frame clones only, minus some. The sample records over 90,000 clones, 90% being singletons. Trimming took off 3 bases at V and 2 bases at J, with 15 bases between the two ends. This CDR3 comprises 16 residues. CDR1 and CDR2 (germline): LNHDA, SQIVND (reference sequence). This TCR derives from a female donor in good health, enrolled as a control in a pregnancy study. The chain is built from TRBV19 and TRBJ2-3, with D tentatively TRBD2 (6 bases). The sample in question was peripheral blood, obtained in the second trimester of pregnancy. The CDR3 here is CASSIVGLPYTDTQYF. The DNA of the CDR3 is TGTGCCAGTAGTATTGTCGGACTACCCTACACAGATACGCAGTATTTT.